Shown below are 28 T cell receptor beta chains from a single sample sequenced in a study of cytomegalovirus exposure and HLA in healthy donors. Vbeta (60) and Jbeta (13) primers were used in the PCR. The method was immunoSEQ multiplex PCR; TCRdb's version includes in-frame clones alone and lacks a portion of them. The sample has under 150,000 clones; less than 10% are singletons. Sequencing was performed on PBMCs. The source is a male donor in good health and CMV-seronegative.

The rearrangement uses TRBV28 and TRBJ2-7; D is unclear. The CDR3 extends over 10 amino acids. V was clipped by 6 bases and J by 6 bases, with 6 bases between them. The germline gives CDR1 MDHEN, CDR2 SYDVKM. The CDR3 sequence: CASSSREQYF. In DNA form, the CDR3 reads TGTGCCAGCAGCAGTCGCGAGCAGTACTTC.

There are a few counts of this clone. J is TRBJ1-5 and V is TRBV19, with D possibly TRBD1 on 6 matching bases. V lost 9 bases and J 6 bases, leaving 18 bases between the germline ends. The CDR3 is 14 residues long. Per the germline V gene, CDR1 is LNHDA and CDR2 is SQIVND (reference sequence). The CDR3 coding sequence is TGTGCCAGCTCACAGGGCTGGTTTGGTCAGCCCCAGCATTTT. This translates into CASSQGWFGQPQHF.

V gene TRBV6-1 combines with J gene TRBJ1-4; 7 positions match TRBD1. Losses at the gene ends were 3 bases for V and 5 bases for J; bases not matched to a gene: 9. Germline values: CDR1 MNHNS, CDR2 SASEGT. This CDR3 contains 16 residues. The CDR3 loop is CASSDLHGTENEKLFF. The CDR3 DNA follows: TGTGCCAGCAGTGACCTTCACGGGACAGAAAATGAAAAACTGTTTTTT.

This clone appeared a few times. The genes are TRBV19 and TRBJ1-1; 8 nucleotides align to TRBD1. The V and J ends lost 5 bases and 11 bases, in that order; junction bases with no gene match: 13. In germline, CDR1 is LNHDA, CDR2 SQIVND (reference sequence). The CDR3 is 14 residues long. Written as DNA, the CDR3 is TGTGCCAGTAGTTTTGAGGACAGGGACTTCATCGCTTTCTTT. It yields the protein CASSFEDRDFIAFF.

The chain combines TRBV4-1 with TRBJ2-7; TRBD2 aligns across 14 bases. Germline V gives CDR1 MGHRA, CDR2 YSYEKL. With 3 bases clipped from V and 2 bases from J, the junction kept 12 bases outside the gene matches. The CDR3 has 19 residues. CDR3 coding DNA: TGCGCCAGCAGCCAGCATCCGGGACTAGCGGGAGAAGGCGCCTACGAGCAGTACTTC. Its protein product is CASSQHPGLAGEGAYEQYF.

This clone turned up a few times. The chain employs TRBV28 and TRBJ1-1; no reliable D call. V gave up 2 bases and J gave up 7 bases, with 8 bases separating them. Per the germline V gene, CDR1 is MDHEN and CDR2 is SYDVKM. This CDR3 spans 12 amino acids. CDR3 protein: CASSLTGVEAFF. CDR3 nucleotides: TGTGCCAGCAGTTTAACCGGGGTTGAAGCTTTCTTT.

This clone was observed a few times. The V gene is TRBV7-2, the J gene TRBJ2-1, with TRBD2 matching over 7 bases. After removal of 1 base from V and 4 bases from J, the junction contained 7 bases not matched to a gene. CDR3 length: 16 residues. Germline V gene lookup returns CDR1 SGHTA and CDR2 FQGNSA. The CDR3 nucleotides read TGTGCCAGCAGCTTAGTCGGCGGGAGTGGGTACAATGAGCAGTTCTTC. It specifies CASSLVGGSGYNEQFF.

This clone was seen more than once but under ten times. J is TRBJ2-2 and V is TRBV6-6; TRBD2 matches at 16 bases. Trimming at V came to 9 bases and at J to 4 bases, leaving 5 bases not matched to a gene. CDR3 length equals 16 residues. Germline V gives CDR1 MNHNY, CDR2 SVGAGI (reference sequence). The CDR3 DNA reads TGTGCCAGTGGGGGACTAGCGGGAGGGGGCACCGGGGAGCTGTTTTTT. Protein: CASGGLAGGGTGELFF.

The J gene is TRBJ2-5, the V gene TRBV10-3; 7 positions agree with TRBD1. The end of the DNA aligns better with TRBJ2-7, so the J call may be wrong. Germline V gene data show CDR1 as ENHRY and CDR2 as SYGVKD. There are 12 residues in the CDR3. The CDR3 DNA reads as TGTGCCATCAGTGGTCCAGGGGGCGAGCAGTACTTC. Its protein is CAISGPGGEQYF.

This clone was detected many times. The rearrangement uses TRBV13 and TRBJ2-1; possible D gene TRBD1, 6 bases. The CDR3 loop spans 18 amino acids. CDR1 and CDR2 (germline): PRHDT, FYEKMQ (reference sequence). Trimming left V 5 bases short and J 4 bases short, with 24 bases between. The CDR3 nucleotides are TGTGCCAGCAGCACACAATCTGGGCCCGAGGGGGTGTACAATGAGCAGTTCTTC. Residues: CASSTQSGPEGVYNEQFF.

The J gene is TRBJ2-7, the V gene TRBV28; 9 bases line up with TRBD1. With 7 bases clipped from V and 3 bases from J, the junction kept 13 bases outside the gene matches. The CDR3 consists of 16 residues. The germline CDR1 and CDR2 sequences are MDHEN and SYDVKM. The DNA of the CDR3 is TGTGCCAGCACCGGACCGGGACAGGGCTCCCGCTACGAGCAGTACTTC. This encodes CASTGPGQGSRYEQYF. The full variable domain, with the rest looked up from reference TRBV28 and TRBJ2-7, is DVKVTQSSRYLVKRTGEKVFLECVQDMDHENMFWYRQDPGLGLRLIYFSYDVKMKEKGDIPEGYSVSREKKERFSLILESASTNQTSMYLCASTGPGQGSRYEQYFGPGTRLTVT.

This clone has only a few counts. The genes are TRBV19 and TRBJ2-7; D perhaps matches TRBD2 (5 bases). In germline, CDR1 is LNHDA, CDR2 SQIVND (reference sequence). V gave up 10 bases and J gave up 1 base, with 14 bases separating them. The CDR3 contains 13 residues. The CDR3: CATVDGGSYEQYF. CDR3 nucleotides: TGTGCCACCGTAGACGGAGGATCCTACGAGCAGTACTTC. Supplemented by reference TRBV19 and TRBJ2-7, the full variable domain reads DGGITQSPKYLFRKEGQNVTLSCEQNLNHDAMYWYRQDPGQGLRLIYYSQIVNDFQKGDIAEGYSVSREKKESFPLTVTSAQKNPTAFYLCATVDGGSYEQYFGPGTRLTVT.

This clone occurred a few times. The rearrangement uses TRBV4-1 and TRBJ2-5, with a weak D call TRBD1 (6 bases). Trimming took 0 bases from V and 1 from J, leaving 9 bases between them. Germline CDR1 is MGHRA and CDR2 is YSYEKL. The CDR3 loop spans 15 amino acids. The CDR3: CASSQENRAQETQYF. DNA of the CDR3: TGCGCCAGCAGCCAAGAGAACAGGGCCCAAGAGACCCAGTACTTC.

The chain is built from TRBV7-3 and TRBJ2-7; no reliable D call. V gave up 3 bases and J gave up 3 bases, with 6 bases separating them. Looked up from germline, CDR1 is SGHTA and CDR2 is FQGTGA. The CDR3 is 12 amino acids. CDR3 in DNA: TGTGCCAGCAGCTTGCCGGGCTACGAGCAGTACTTC. The encoded protein is CASSLPGYEQYF.

This clone was seen more than once but under ten times. This chain links TRBV13 with TRBJ1-1; D might be TRBD1 (5 bases). CDR1 and CDR2 from the germline V gene are PRHDT and FYEKMQ (reference sequence). The V end lost 0 bases, the J end lost 5 bases, and 10 bases lay between the germline ends. CDR3 length: 14 residues. CDR3 in amino acids: CASSLGSGWTEAFF. The CDR3 DNA is TGTGCCAGCAGCTTAGGTTCAGGGTGGACTGAAGCTTTCTTT.

The sample holds a few counts of this clone. The genes are TRBV7-2 and TRBJ2-3, with 9 nucleotides matching TRBD1. The CDR3 is 14 residues long. In germline, CDR1 is SGHTA, CDR2 FQGNSA. With V trimmed by 5 bases and J by 1 base, 1 base remained unmatched. The CDR3 sequence is CASSRDRGTDTQYF. The CDR3, as DNA: TGTGCCAGCAGCCGGGACAGGGGCACAGATACGCAGTATTTT.

In its sample, this clone was seen a few times. The chain is built from TRBV7-2 and TRBJ1-5; D gene uncertain. V lost 5 bases and J 9 bases, leaving 14 bases between the germline ends. The CDR3 contains 13 residues. Germline lookup yields CDR1 SGHTA and CDR2 FQGNSA. The DNA of the CDR3 is TGTGCCAGCAGCCGACACCAAGATCTGCCCCAGCATTTT. Amino acid sequence: CASSRHQDLPQHF.

V usage is TRBV4-3 and J usage is TRBJ2-7; possible D gene TRBD2, 5 bases. The V gene lost 0 bases and the J gene lost 2 bases, with 14 bases spanning the gap. The CDR3 consists of 16 residues. Germline V gives CDR1 LGHNA, CDR2 YSLEER. The CDR3 reads CASSQEARGYPYEQYF. DNA for the CDR3: TGCGCCAGCAGCCAAGAGGCGCGAGGGTACCCCTACGAGCAGTACTTC.

This clone was found a few times. The rearrangement joins TRBV28 to TRBJ1-1, with 7 bases lining up with TRBD1. V trimming: 5 bases; J trimming: 3 bases; junction bases outside the gene matches: 9. The CDR3 length is 15 residues. CDR1 and CDR2 (germline): MDHEN, SYDVKM. This CDR3 reads CASSPSTGKYTEAFF. In DNA, the CDR3 is TGTGCCAGCAGTCCGTCGACAGGGAAGTACACTGAAGCTTTCTTT.

This chain uses TRBV5-1 with TRBJ1-1, with D hard to call. The germline CDR1 and CDR2 sequences are SGHRS and YFSETQ. The CDR3 is 16 amino acids. The germline V and J ends were trimmed by 1 base and 1 base, with 14 bases remaining between them. The CDR3 region is CASSLPPGQPNTEAFF. CDR3 nucleotide sequence: TGCGCCAGCAGCTTGCCCCCTGGGCAGCCGAACACTGAAGCTTTCTTT.

This clone was observed a few times. The V and J genes are TRBV4-1 and TRBJ2-7, with 10 bases aligning to TRBD2. CDR3 length: 20 residues. J lost 0 bases, V lost 3 bases, and 17 bases had no gene match. The germline gives CDR1 MGHRA, CDR2 YSYEKL. The CDR3: CASSHPRGVAGGSSSYEQYF. The CDR3 DNA follows: TGCGCCAGCAGCCACCCCCGGGGAGTAGCGGGAGGCTCCAGCTCCTACGAGCAGTACTTC.

The gene calls are TRBV7-2 and TRBJ1-5; weak D call: TRBD1 (5 bases). This CDR3 spans 15 amino acids. Trimming took 1 base from V and 0 from J, leaving 7 bases between them. Germline-derived CDR1 and CDR2 are SGHTA and FQGNSA. In DNA form, the CDR3 reads TGTGCCAGCAGCTTAGGGGGGGGTAGCAATCAGCCCCAGCATTTT. Translating gives CASSLGGGSNQPQHF.

This clone showed up just a few times. The V call is TRBV7-8, the J call TRBJ1-5; possibly TRBD1 for D (6 bases). Looked up from germline, CDR1 is SGHVS and CDR2 is FQNEAQ. V lost 5 bases and J 3 bases, leaving 11 bases between the germline ends. CDR3 size: 14 residues. DNA of the CDR3: TGTGCCAGCAGCCCGCAGGGGTTCAATCAGCCCCAGCATTTT. Protein product: CASSPQGFNQPQHF.

A few counts support this clone. V gene TRBV5-1 combines with J gene TRBJ1-3; D gene uncertain. V dropped 0 bases and J dropped 0 bases, with 7 bases sitting between them. Germline V gene data show CDR1 as SGHRS and CDR2 as YFSETQ. The CDR3 runs to 15 residues. CDR3 amino acids: CASSLGVVSGNTIYF. The CDR3 DNA reads TGCGCCAGCAGCTTGGGAGTGGTCTCTGGAAACACCATATATTTT.

The V call is TRBV19, the J call TRBJ1-1; no clear D gene. Germline V CDR1 and CDR2: LNHDA, SQIVND (reference sequence). V shed 5 bases and J shed 4 bases, with 5 bases lying between them. This CDR3 has 11 amino acids. CDR3 amino acids: CASSEFTEAFF. The CDR3 DNA follows: TGTGCCAGTAGTGAGTTCACTGAAGCTTTCTTT.

This clone was seen a few times. V usage is TRBV18 and J usage is TRBJ2-4, with a weak D call TRBD2 (6 bases). Germline CDR1 reads KGHSH; CDR2 reads LQKENI. This CDR3 is built from 16 residues. The V gene lost 2 bases and the J gene lost 7 bases, with 18 bases spanning the gap. This chain's CDR3 is CASSPGGQGGSNIQYF. The DNA for the CDR3 is TGTGCCAGCTCACCAGGAGGCCAGGGAGGTTCTAACATTCAGTACTTC.

This clone was seen more than once but under ten times. This rearrangement joins TRBV10-3 to TRBJ2-7, with 7 bases lining up with TRBD1. CDR1 is ENHRY and CDR2 is SYGVKD in the germline V gene. This CDR3 comprises 16 residues. The trim removed 3 bases at V and 7 bases at J, leaving 15 bases unmatched. For the CDR3, the DNA is TGTGCCATCAGTGACCCCAGGGGGATGGAAACGAGGGAGCAGTACTTC. Amino acid sequence: CAISDPRGMETREQYF.

This chain links TRBV19 with TRBJ2-5, with 12 positions matching TRBD2. The CDR3 is 15 residues long. The V gene end was trimmed by 9 bases and the J gene end by 3 bases; junction bases not matched to a gene: 8. Germline loops: CDR1 LNHDA, CDR2 SQIVND (reference sequence). CDR3 loop: CASRETSGGEETQYF. The CDR3 bases are TGTGCCAGCCGGGAGACTAGCGGGGGAGAAGAGACCCAGTACTTC.